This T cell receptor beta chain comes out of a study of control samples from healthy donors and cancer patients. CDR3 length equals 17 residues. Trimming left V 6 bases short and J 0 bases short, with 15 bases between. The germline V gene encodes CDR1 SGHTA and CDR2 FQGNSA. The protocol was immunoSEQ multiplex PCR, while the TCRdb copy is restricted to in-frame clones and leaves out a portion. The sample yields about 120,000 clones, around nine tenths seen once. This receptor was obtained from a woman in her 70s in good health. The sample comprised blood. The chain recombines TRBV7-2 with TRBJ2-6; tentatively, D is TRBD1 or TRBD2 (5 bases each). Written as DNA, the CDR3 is TGTGCCAGCAGGGCTAACCGGGGCTTCTCTGGGGCCAACGTCCTGACTTTC. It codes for CASRANRGFSGANVLTF.